This entry features one T cell receptor beta chain sequence. This table comes from immunoSEQ multiplex PCR, and its TCRdb copy is limited to in-frame clones, with some not included. The data hold about 130,000 clones, with about 88% observed a single time. CDR1 MGHRA and CDR2 YSYEKL come from the germline V gene. The ends were cut back, 0 bases at V and 1 base at J, with 6 bases in the middle. CDR3 length: 14 amino acids. This record comes from a study of control samples from healthy donors and cancer patients. The chain joins TRBV4-1 to TRBJ1-1; no clear D gene. Source material: blood. The clonotype comes from a man aged 45 to 65 in good health. The CDR3 nucleotides are TGCGCCAGCAGCCAAGATGCGGGGAACACTGAAGCTTTCTTT. It yields the protein CASSQDAGNTEAFF.